The clone carrying this T cell receptor (beta chain) was seen at least ten times. This sample is drawn from a study of T cells in Graves' hyperthyroidism and ophthalmopathy. Trimming at V came to 0 bases and at J to 4 bases, leaving 8 bases not matched to a gene. Germline loops: CDR1 DFQATT, CDR2 SNEGSKA (reference sequence). This CDR3 spans 16 amino acids. There were TCR beta CDR3 regions amplified from RNA transcripts. HTBI primers drove first-round RT-PCR of the TCR CDR3. TCRdb ran MiXCR on the multiplex PCR reads and lists one entry per CDR3 protein. Altogether 380,000 or so distinct CDR3 sequences are present, approximately 20% being singletons, with the ten largest covering 3.7%.

This TCR derives from a woman between 18 and 29 years old with Graves' hyperthyroidism. This chain joins TRBV20-1 and TRBJ2-5; TRBD2 aligns across 10 bases. Source material: blood. The CDR3 DNA reads as TGCAGTGCTAGAGATCCACGGCTAGCGGGGGCAGAGACCCAGTACTTC. This gives the protein CSARDPRLAGAETQYF.